The subject of this entry is one TCR beta chain. Its target is not known. Germline assignment: CDR1 ENHRY and CDR2 SYGVKD. The V gene lost 2 bases and the J gene lost 8 bases, with 19 bases spanning the gap. The CDR3 spans 16 residues. Profiled with immunoSEQ multiplex PCR; TCRdb holds only in-frame clones, not every one. This sample has tens of thousands of clones, with approximately 93% found just once. This entry comes from a study of graft-versus-host responses after intestinal transplantation. The overall study: Among the recipients, all got anti-thymocyte globulin induction and then tacrolimus and steroids for approximately 3 years.

Study-level results: Individuals carrying graft-donor T cell macrochimerism showed high graft-versus-host to host-versus-graft clonal ratios in allografts. Researchers found GvH clones in recipient marrow, and some showed up first in ileum or blood.

This chain connects TRBV10-3 to TRBJ2-1; D perhaps matches TRBD2 (6 bases). This sequence originates from a human patient who received an intestinal transplant, so some T cells may come from the graft donor. The sample in question was PBMCs, obtained 156 days after intestinal transplant. DNA for the CDR3: TGTGCCATCAGTGAGCCTCCCCAGACGGGGGAGGATGAGCAGTTCTTC. Translating it yields CAISEPPQTGEDEQFF.